This TCR beta chain was recorded in a study of blood T cell repertoires in COVID-19. The method was immunoSEQ multiplex PCR; TCRdb's version includes in-frame clones alone and lacks a portion of them. Of more than 150,000 clones in the sample, about 83% are singletons; the top ten hold around 12%. Germline CDR1 and CDR2: MDHEN and SYDVKM. The CDR3 is 13 amino acids. The V end lost 5 bases, the J end lost 0 bases, and 5 bases lay between the germline ends. The rearrangement uses TRBV28 and TRBJ1-3, with D unresolved. Sample: peripheral blood. This sequence was found in a woman in her sixties or seventies with COVID-19, enrolled during active disease. The CDR3 coding sequence is TGTGCCAGCAGTCTAAGCTCTGGAAACACCATATATTTT. This translates into CASSLSSGNTIYF.